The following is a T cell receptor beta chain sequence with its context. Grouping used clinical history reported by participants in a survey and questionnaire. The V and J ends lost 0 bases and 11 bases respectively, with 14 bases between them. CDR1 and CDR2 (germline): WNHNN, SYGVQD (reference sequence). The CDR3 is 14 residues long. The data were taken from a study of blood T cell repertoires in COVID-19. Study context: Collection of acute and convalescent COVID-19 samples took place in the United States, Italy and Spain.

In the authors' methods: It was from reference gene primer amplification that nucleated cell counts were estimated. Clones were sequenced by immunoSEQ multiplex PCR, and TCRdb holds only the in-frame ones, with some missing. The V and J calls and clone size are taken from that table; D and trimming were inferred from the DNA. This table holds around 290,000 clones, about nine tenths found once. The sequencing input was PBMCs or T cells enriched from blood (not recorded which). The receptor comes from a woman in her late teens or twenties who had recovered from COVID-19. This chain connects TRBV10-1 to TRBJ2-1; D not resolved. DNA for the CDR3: TGCGCCAGCAGTGAGTCGACTGACGTACACAAGCAGTTCTTC. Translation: CASSESTDVHKQFF.